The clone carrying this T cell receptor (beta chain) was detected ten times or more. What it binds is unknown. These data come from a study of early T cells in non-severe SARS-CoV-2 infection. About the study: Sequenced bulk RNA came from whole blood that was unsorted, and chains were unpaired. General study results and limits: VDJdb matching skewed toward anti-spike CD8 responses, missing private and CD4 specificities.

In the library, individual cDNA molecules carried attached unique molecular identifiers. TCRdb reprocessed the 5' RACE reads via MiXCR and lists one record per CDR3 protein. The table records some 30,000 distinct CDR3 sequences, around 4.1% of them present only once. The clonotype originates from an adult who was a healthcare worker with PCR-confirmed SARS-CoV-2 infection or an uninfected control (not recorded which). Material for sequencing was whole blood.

Here the CDR3 DNA reads TGTGCCATCGTGGGGGAGTTATCTGATGAGCAGTTCTTC. This codes for CAIVGELSDEQFF. The J gene is TRBJ2-1, the V gene TRBV10-3; D may correspond to TRBD1 or TRBD2 (5 bases each). Trimming stripped 8 bases from V and 8 bases from J, with 16 bases between. The CDR3 sequence is 13 residues long. Looked up from germline, CDR1 is ENHRY and CDR2 is SYGVKD.